This T cell receptor (beta chain) was observed in a study of graft-versus-host responses after intestinal transplantation (TCRdb year 2021). The study in broad terms: Recipients received multivisceral, liver-intestinal, or isolated intestinal transplants. Samples from three later patients were sequenced in-house on an Illumina MiSeq with MiXCR processing rather than by the commercial service. A peak of at least 4% donor T cells among recipient peripheral blood mononuclear cells was the definition used for donor T cell macrochimerism. After intestinal transplantation, graft-versus-host and host-versus-graft alloreactive T cell clones were followed in the graft, circulation and bone marrow using bulk TCR-beta CDR3 sequencing. The cohort enrolled 20 to 25 intestinal transplant recipients, one of whom was a retransplant, and 3 patients without pretransplant specimens were excluded. Every recipient was given anti-thymocyte globulin induction, followed by around three years of maintenance tacrolimus and steroids. To identify alloreactive clones, pre-transplant mixed lymphocyte reaction products were sequenced and then compared with unstimulated pre-transplant donor and recipient T cells.

This sample's time point label indicates: cells obtained before transplantation from donor or recipient. In the mixed lymphocyte reactions, roughly 200,000 CFSE-labeled pre-transplant responders were plated with roughly 200,000 irradiated violet-dye-labeled stimulators and cultured for about six days. After the mixed lymphocyte reaction, proliferating CD3+CD4+CFSE-low and CD3+CD8+CFSE-low responder cells were FACS-sorted on a BD Influx sorter. Overall study outcomes, separate from this receptor: GvH clones were found in recipient bone marrow, and some of the GvH clones appeared earlier in ileal mucosa or blood, which is consistent with an intestinal mucosal origin. Conclusions were limited by the relatively low number and heterogeneity of intestinal transplant patients. Early after transplant, declines in HvG clones were associated with peak levels of circulating GvH clones. Patients with donor T cell macrochimerism had high GvH to HvG T cell clonal ratios in their allografts.

With regard to this clone: There are no base qualities to consult, and no much larger clone falls within one base.

Library method: the immunoSEQ multiplex PCR assay. For most patients, genomic DNA was isolated with the Qiagen DNeasy Blood and Tissue Kit and sent frozen to Adaptive Biotechnologies for TCR sequencing. Adaptive Biotechnologies carried out high-throughput TCR-beta CDR3 sequencing of genomic DNA for most patients. The published analysis was carried out like this. TCR sequencing data for around 19 patients were retrieved from Adaptive's ImmunoSEQ software; three other patients were processed with MiXCR and VDJtools. To correct CD4 versus CD8 sorting errors, any sequence found in both subsets at a frequency ratio below 5:1 was removed. CDR3 nucleotide sequences shared between donor and recipient were removed because their origin could not be assigned. Alloreactive clones required at least 2-fold expansion over unstimulated cells and minimum CFSE-low frequency of 0.002% (template counts) or 0.001% (read counts). Clones were considered mappable if detected in sequenced pre-transplant spleen, lymph node, or MLR CFSE-low populations of the donor or recipient. The cumulative frequency of alloreactive clones was calculated as a percentage of all sequences, weighted by copy number. Drawn from immuneACCESS, this table holds only the in-frame rearrangements with V and J called that TCRdb kept. Clones are partly lost; checked studies trace under half to an unresolved V gene and leave the rest unexplained. V and J calls and clone size are copied from that table; D and trimming were computed from the DNA. This sample holds 15,000 to 20,000 clones; roughly a third were observed only once. The leading ten clones occupy roughly 2% of the sample.

Taken from cysteine to phenylalanine, the CDR3 has 13 residues. Just the 39-base CDR3 DNA is kept, in frame starting at base 1. V gives up 0 bases and J gives up 2 bases, and the segment between their germline ends measures 4 bases. CDR1 is given as SGHRS and CDR2 as YFSETQ, both from the germline V gene. The specimen comprised alloreactive CD4+ T cells from a mixed lymphocyte reaction culture, sampled before transplantation. Taken with the paper, the label for cell subset or site translates to: CFSE-low proliferating T cells sorted from roughly six-day pre-transplant mixed lymphocyte reaction (GvH or HvG direction). The sequence links TRBV5-1 to TRBJ2-3, with no confident D gene call. The clonotype was recovered from a human patient who was an organ donor for intestinal transplantation. The sequenced DNA is TGCGCCAGCAGCTTGGCTGCCACAGATACGCAGTATTTT. This yields the protein CASSLAATDTQYF.